These T cell receptor beta chains were read from a single sample in a study of shared clonotypes between healthy human individuals. Assay: immunoSEQ multiplex PCR; the TCRdb copy retains only in-frame clones and omits some. The sample yields 98,000 or so clones, roughly 70% seen once. The sample was memory CD8+ T cells sorted from blood. These receptors were obtained from a woman in her thirties in good health. The CDR3 runs from the conserved cysteine through the conserved F or W. Each record gives: J gene, clone size, D gene, V gene, CDR3 length, CDR3 protein, CDR3 DNA. The D gene is left open where the match is weak. Expanded clones get a size class; other rows say once, few or many, or leave the size out.

J: TRBJ2-7
size: NA
D: NA
V: TRBV19
length: 18
CDR3: CASSRSLIAGLSSYEQYF
DNA: TGTGCCAGTAGTAGATCCTTGATCGCGGGCCTGAGCTCCTACGAGCAGTACTTC

J: TRBJ1-1
size: few
D: NA
V: TRBV7-2
length: 13
CDR3: CASSQGVNTEAFF
DNA: TGTGCCAGCAGCCAGGGCGTGAACACTGAAGCTTTCTTT

J: TRBJ2-7
size: once
D: NA
V: TRBV6-1
length: 12
CDR3: CAGGVTDYEQYF
DNA: TGTGCCGGAGGGGTCACAGACTACGAGCAGTACTTC

J: TRBJ2-1
size: NA
D: TRBD1
V: TRBV6-1
length: 14
CDR3: CASVMGQEGNEQFF
DNA: TGTGCCAGCGTAATGGGACAGGAAGGCAATGAGCAGTTCTTC

J: TRBJ2-4
size: NA
D: NA
V: TRBV2
length: 15
CDR3: CASSEISAPQGSSYF
DNA: TGTGCCAGCAGTGAAATCAGCGCCCCTCAGGGTTCGTCGTACTTC

J: TRBJ2-3
size: NA
D: TRBD1
V: TRBV13
length: 16
CDR3: CASSFRTGGGGDTQYF
DNA: TGTGCCAGCAGCTTTAGAACAGGGGGCGGTGGCGATACGCAGTATTTT

J: TRBJ2-2
size: NA
D: NA
V: TRBV28
length: 16
CDR3: CASRSISWLLTGELFF
DNA: TGTGCCAGCAGGTCCATTTCCTGGCTCCTCACCGGGGAGCTGTTTTTT

J: TRBJ2-7
size: once
D: NA
V: TRBV28
length: 14
CDR3: CASSLGPQSYEQYF
DNA: TGTGCCAGCAGTTTGGGTCCGCAATCCTACGAGCAGTACTTC

J: TRBJ1-5
size: few
D: NA
V: TRBV27
length: 16
CDR3: CASSLLGGFSNQPQHF
DNA: TGTGCCAGCAGTTTATTGGGTGGGTTTAGCAATCAGCCCCAGCATTTT

J: TRBJ2-3
size: NA
D: TRBD2
V: TRBV5-8
length: 15
CDR3: CASSSGTSGQDTQYF
DNA: TGTGCCAGCAGTTCCGGGACTAGCGGACAAGATACGCAGTATTTT

J: TRBJ2-7
size: NA
D: TRBD1
V: TRBV2
length: 14
CDR3: CASSEAGTGYEQYF
DNA: TGTGCCAGCAGTGAAGCCGGGACAGGGTACGAGCAGTACTTC

J: TRBJ2-3
size: NA
D: NA
V: TRBV10-3
length: 16
CDR3: CAISDPPGGAADTQYF
DNA: TGTGCCATCAGTGACCCCCCTGGGGGCGCGGCAGATACGCAGTATTTT

J: TRBJ2-2
size: NA
D: NA
V: TRBV20-1
length: 11
CDR3: CSARGAGELFF
DNA: TGCAGTGCTAGGGGGGCCGGGGAGCTGTTTTTT

J: TRBJ2-1
size: NA
D: TRBD2
V: TRBV4-1
length: 19
CDR3: CASSQHLVISGRAENEQFF
DNA: TGCGCCAGCAGCCAACACCTTGTGATTAGCGGGAGGGCCGAGAATGAGCAGTTCTTC

J: TRBJ2-3
size: NA
D: NA
V: TRBV27
length: 15
CDR3: CASSKTSTPSDTQYF
DNA: TGTGCCAGCAGTAAGACTAGTACACCCTCAGATACGCAGTATTTT

J: TRBJ1-6
size: NA
D: TRBD1
V: TRBV9
length: 13
CDR3: CASKGTGHSPLHF
DNA: TGTGCCAGCAAAGGGACAGGTCATTCACCCCTCCACTTT

J: TRBJ1-5
size: many
D: NA
V: TRBV27
length: 12
CDR3: CAIPGGEQPQHF
DNA: TGTGCCATCCCGGGAGGAGAGCAGCCCCAGCATTTT

J: TRBJ2-7
size: NA
D: NA
V: TRBV6-1
length: 12
CDR3: CASSDSVDEQYF
DNA: TGTGCCAGCAGTGATTCAGTGGACGAGCAGTACTTC

J: TRBJ2-1
size: NA
D: NA
V: TRBV21-1
length: 15
CDR3: CASSKAETVNNEQFF
DNA: TGTGCCAGCAGCAAAGCGGAGACAGTTAACAATGAGCAGTTCTTC

J: TRBJ2-7
size: NA
D: TRBD1
V: TRBV28
length: 14
CDR3: CASSFQGVIDEQYF
DNA: TGTGCCAGCAGTTTCCAGGGGGTGATCGACGAGCAGTACTTC

J: TRBJ2-5
size: NA
D: TRBD2
V: TRBV2
length: 15
CDR3: CASSPALAGAETQYF
DNA: TGTGCCAGCTCGCCAGCACTAGCGGGAGCAGAGACCCAGTACTTC

J: TRBJ1-2
size: NA
D: NA
V: TRBV2
length: 16
CDR3: CASSEFGGRANYGYTF
DNA: TGTGCCAGCAGTGAGTTCGGGGGCAGAGCTAACTATGGCTACACCTTC

J: TRBJ2-5
size: NA
D: NA
V: TRBV28
length: 17
CDR3: CASSLTGIGPPQETQYF
DNA: TGTGCCAGCAGTTTAACTGGAATCGGGCCGCCCCAAGAGACCCAGTACTTC

J: TRBJ1-2
size: NA
D: NA
V: TRBV4-2
length: 17
CDR3: CASSKGSRGREGKGYTF
DNA: TGTGCCAGCAGCAAAGGCTCGAGGGGGAGGGAAGGGAAAGGCTACACCTTC

J: TRBJ2-1
size: NA
D: NA
V: TRBV19
length: 15
CDR3: CASSIWVGSDNEQFF
DNA: TGTGCCAGTAGTATCTGGGTTGGCAGTGACAATGAGCAGTTCTTC